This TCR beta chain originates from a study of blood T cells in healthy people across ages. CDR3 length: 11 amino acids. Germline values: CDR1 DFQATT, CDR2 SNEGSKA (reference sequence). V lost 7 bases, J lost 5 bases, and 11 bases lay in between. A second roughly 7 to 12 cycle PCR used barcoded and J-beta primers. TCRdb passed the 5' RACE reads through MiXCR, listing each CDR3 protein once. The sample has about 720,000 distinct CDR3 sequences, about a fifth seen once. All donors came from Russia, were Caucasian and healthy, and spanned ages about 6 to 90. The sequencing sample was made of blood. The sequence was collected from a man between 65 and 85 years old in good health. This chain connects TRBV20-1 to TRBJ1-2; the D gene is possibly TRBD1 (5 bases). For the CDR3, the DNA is TGCAGTGGGGGGGTGGTTTATGGCTACACCTTC. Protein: CSGGVVYGYTF.